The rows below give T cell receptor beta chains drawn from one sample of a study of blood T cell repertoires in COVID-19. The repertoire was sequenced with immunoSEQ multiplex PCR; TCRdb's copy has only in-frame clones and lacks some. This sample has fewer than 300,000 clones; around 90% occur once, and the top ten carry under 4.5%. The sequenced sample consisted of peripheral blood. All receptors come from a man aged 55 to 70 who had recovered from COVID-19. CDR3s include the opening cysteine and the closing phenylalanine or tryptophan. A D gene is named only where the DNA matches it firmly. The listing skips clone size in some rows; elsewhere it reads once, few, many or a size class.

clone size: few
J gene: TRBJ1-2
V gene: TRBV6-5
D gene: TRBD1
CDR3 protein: CASSPDGQGKGYTF
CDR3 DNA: TGTGCCAGCAGTCCAGATGGACAGGGTAAAGGCTACACCTTC

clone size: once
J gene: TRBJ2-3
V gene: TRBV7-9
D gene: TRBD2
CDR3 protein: CASSLMSGVAGQYF
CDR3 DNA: TGTGCCAGCAGCCTAATGAGCGGGGTAGCGGGTCAGTATTTT

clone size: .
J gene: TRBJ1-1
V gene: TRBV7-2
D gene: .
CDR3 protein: CASSLVKWGRGFGTEAFF
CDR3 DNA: TGTGCCAGCAGCTTAGTGAAATGGGGCAGGGGATTTGGCACTGAAGCTTTCTTT

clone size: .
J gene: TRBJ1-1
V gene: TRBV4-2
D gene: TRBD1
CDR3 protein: CASSRSTGRNTEAFF
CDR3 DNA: TGTGCCAGCAGCCGATCGACAGGGAGGAACACTGAAGCTTTCTTT

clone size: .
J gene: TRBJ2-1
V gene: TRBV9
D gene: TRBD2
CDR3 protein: CASSVVGLAGGYTYNEQFF
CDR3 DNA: TGTGCCAGCAGCGTAGTCGGTCTAGCGGGGGGTTATACCTACAATGAGCAGTTCTTC

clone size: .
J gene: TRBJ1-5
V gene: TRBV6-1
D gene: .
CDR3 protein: CASSDLQGYNQPQHF
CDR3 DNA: TGTGCCAGCAGTGACCTACAGGGATACAATCAGCCCCAGCATTTT

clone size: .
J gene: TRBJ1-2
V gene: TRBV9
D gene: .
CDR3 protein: CASSPRGGPEYGYTF
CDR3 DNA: TGTGCCAGCAGCCCGAGGGGGGGTCCGGAATATGGCTACACCTTC

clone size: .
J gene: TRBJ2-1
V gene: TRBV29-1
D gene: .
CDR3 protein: CSVSRGNNEQFF
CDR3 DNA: TGCAGCGTTTCAAGGGGAAACAATGAGCAGTTCTTC

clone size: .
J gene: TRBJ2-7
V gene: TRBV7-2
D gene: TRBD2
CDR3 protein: CASSLEAGGSYEQYF
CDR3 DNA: TGTGCCAGCAGCTTAGAGGCGGGGGGCTCCTACGAGCAGTACTTC

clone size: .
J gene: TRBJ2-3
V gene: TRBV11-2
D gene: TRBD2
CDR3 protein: CASSLGLASYGTDTQYF
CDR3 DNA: TGTGCCAGCAGCTTGGGACTAGCGTCCTATGGCACAGATACGCAGTATTTT

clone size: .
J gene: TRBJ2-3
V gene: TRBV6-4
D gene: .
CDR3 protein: CASSDSWGPTDTQYF
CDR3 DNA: TGTGCCAGCAGTGACTCTTGGGGGCCAACAGATACGCAGTATTTT

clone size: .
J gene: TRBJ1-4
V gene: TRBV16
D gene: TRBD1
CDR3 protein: CASSPGDRWNEKLFF
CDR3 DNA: TGTGCCAGCAGCCCGGGGGACAGGTGGAATGAAAAACTGTTTTTT

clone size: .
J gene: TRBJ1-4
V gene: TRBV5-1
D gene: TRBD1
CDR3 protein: CASSLTTGENEKLFF
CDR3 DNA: TGCGCCAGCAGCTTGACGACAGGGGAAAATGAAAAACTGTTTTTT

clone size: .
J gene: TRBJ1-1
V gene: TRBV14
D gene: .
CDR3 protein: CASSQNKNTEAFF
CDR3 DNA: TGTGCCAGCAGCCAAAACAAGAACACTGAAGCTTTCTTT

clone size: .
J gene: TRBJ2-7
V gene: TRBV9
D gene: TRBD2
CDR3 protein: CASSVAGGDYEQYF
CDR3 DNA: TGTGCCAGCAGCGTAGCGGGGGGGGATTACGAGCAGTACTTC

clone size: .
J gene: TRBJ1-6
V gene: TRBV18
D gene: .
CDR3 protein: CASSPARFPPLHF
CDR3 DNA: TGTGCCAGCTCACCAGCGCGGTTTCCACCCCTCCACTTT

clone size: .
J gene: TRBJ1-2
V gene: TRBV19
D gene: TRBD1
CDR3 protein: CASSLTGGDGYTF
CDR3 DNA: TGTGCCAGTAGCCTCACAGGGGGCGATGGCTACACCTTC

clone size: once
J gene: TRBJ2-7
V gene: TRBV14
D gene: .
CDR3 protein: CASSQRVPQYF
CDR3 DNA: TGTGCCAGCAGCCAACGAGTACCGCAGTACTTC

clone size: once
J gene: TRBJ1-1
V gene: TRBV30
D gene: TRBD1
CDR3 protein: CAWSAGTGGLAFF
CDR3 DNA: TGTGCCTGGTCTGCCGGGACAGGGGGGTTAGCTTTCTTT

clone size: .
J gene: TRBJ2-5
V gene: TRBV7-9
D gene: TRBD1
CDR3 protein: CASSNPTGSGTGYF
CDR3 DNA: TGTGCCAGCAGCAACCCAACCGGGTCAGGGACAGGGTACTTC

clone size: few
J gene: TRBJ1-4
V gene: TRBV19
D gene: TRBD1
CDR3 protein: CASSPANRGWTNEKLFF
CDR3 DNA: TGTGCCAGTAGTCCCGCAAACAGGGGTTGGACTAATGAAAAACTGTTTTTT

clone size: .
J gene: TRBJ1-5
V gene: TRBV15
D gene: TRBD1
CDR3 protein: CATTSDRGSNQPQHF
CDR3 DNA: TGTGCCACCACCTCGGACAGGGGGAGCAATCAGCCCCAGCATTTT

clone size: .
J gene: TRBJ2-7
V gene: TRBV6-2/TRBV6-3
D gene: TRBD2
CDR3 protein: CASTPGLAPYEQYF
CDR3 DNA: TGTGCCAGCACCCCGGGACTAGCTCCCTACGAGCAGTACTTC

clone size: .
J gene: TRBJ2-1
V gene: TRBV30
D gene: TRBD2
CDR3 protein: CAWERGGPSNEQFF
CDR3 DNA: TGTGCCTGGGAGCGGGGGGGCCCGTCAAATGAGCAGTTCTTC

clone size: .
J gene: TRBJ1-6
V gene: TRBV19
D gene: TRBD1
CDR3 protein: CASSTTFRGSSYNSPLHF
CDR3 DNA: TGTGCCAGTAGTACAACCTTCAGGGGGAGCTCCTATAATTCACCCCTCCACTTT

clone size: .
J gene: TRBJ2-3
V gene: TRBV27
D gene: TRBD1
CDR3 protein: CASSFDRAGDTQYF
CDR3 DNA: TGTGCCAGCAGTTTCGACAGGGCAGGAGATACGCAGTATTTT

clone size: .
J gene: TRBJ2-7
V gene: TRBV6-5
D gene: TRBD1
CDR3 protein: CASGAGQGAYEQYF
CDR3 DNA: TGTGCCAGCGGGGCGGGACAGGGGGCCTACGAGCAGTACTTC

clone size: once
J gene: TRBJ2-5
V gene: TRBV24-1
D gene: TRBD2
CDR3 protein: CATSDFRGGRETQYF
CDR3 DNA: TGTGCCACCAGTGATTTCCGGGGGGGGAGGGAGACCCAGTACTTC

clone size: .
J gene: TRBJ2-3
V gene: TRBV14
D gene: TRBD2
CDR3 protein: CASSQVIGLGGTDTQYF
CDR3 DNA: TGTGCCAGCAGCCAAGTTATCGGACTAGGAGGCACAGATACGCAGTATTTT

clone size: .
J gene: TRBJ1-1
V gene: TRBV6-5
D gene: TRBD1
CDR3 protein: CASSRTGGGNTEAFF
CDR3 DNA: TGTGCCAGCAGTCGTACAGGGGGTGGGAACACTGAAGCTTTCTTT

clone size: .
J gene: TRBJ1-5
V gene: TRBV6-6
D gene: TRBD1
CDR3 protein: CASSLRDRVGSSAQHF
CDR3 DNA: TGTGCCAGCAGTTTGCGGGACAGGGTGGGATCTTCGGCCCAGCATTTT

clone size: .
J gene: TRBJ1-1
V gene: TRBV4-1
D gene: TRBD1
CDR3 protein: CASSKQGYAEAFF
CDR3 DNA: TGCGCCAGCAGCAAACAGGGGTACGCTGAAGCTTTCTTT

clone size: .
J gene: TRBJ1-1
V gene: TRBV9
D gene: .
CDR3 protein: CASSPHSRGRDTEAFF
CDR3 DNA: TGTGCCAGCAGCCCTCACAGCCGAGGCAGGGACACTGAAGCTTTCTTT

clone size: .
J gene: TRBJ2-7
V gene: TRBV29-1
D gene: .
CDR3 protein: CSAAPGVDEQYF
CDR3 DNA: TGCAGCGCTGCCCCCGGGGTGGACGAGCAGTACTTC

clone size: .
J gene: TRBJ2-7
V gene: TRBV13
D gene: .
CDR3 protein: CASSLGRAEQYF
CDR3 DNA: TGTGCCAGCAGCTTAGGCAGGGCCGAGCAGTACTTC

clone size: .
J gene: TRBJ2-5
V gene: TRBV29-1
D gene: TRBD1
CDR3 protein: CSVVGRGQETQYF
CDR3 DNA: TGCAGCGTTGTAGGCAGGGGGCAAGAGACCCAGTACTTC

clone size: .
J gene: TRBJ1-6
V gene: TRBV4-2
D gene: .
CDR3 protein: CASSQDHQAFNSPLHF
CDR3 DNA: TGTGCCAGCAGCCAAGATCACCAGGCCTTCAATTCACCCCTCCACTTT

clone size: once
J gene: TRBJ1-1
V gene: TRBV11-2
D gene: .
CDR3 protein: CASSLDLRGPNTEAFF
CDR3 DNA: TGTGCCAGCAGCTTAGATCTAAGGGGCCCGAACACTGAAGCTTTCTTT

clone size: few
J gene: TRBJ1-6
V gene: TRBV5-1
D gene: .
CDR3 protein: CASSSSSSDSPLHF
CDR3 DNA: TGCGCCAGCAGCTCGTCGAGCTCTGATTCACCCCTCCACTTT

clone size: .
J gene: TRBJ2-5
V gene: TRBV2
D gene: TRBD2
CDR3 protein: CASSDPSGAIQETQYF
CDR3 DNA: TGTGCCAGCAGTGACCCTAGCGGGGCGATACAAGAGACCCAGTACTTC

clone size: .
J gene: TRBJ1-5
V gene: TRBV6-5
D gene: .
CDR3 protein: CASSSYRTSNQPQHF
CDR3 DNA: TGTGCCAGCAGTAGCTACAGAACCAGCAATCAGCCCCAGCATTTT